A single T cell receptor beta chain is shown here with its context. Antigen specificity is unknown. The CDR3 has 20 amino acids. Unmatched junction bases numbered 19, after V lost 6 bases and J lost 0 bases. Germline V CDR1 and CDR2: MRHNA, SNTAGT. This specimen comes from a study of cytomegalovirus exposure and HLA in healthy donors. The study ran its PCR with 60 Vbeta and 13 Jbeta primers. Profiled with immunoSEQ multiplex PCR; TCRdb holds only in-frame clones, not every one. Among around 96,000 clones, around 76% were seen once, and the ten largest hold around 9.1%. Study-wide findings and caveats: Later analysis showed TCR association rates varying by HLA locus, highest for DRB1 and lowest for HLA-C. TCR beta chains numbering some 160 were designated cytomegalovirus-associated. An analysis was carried out at a later point. It showed that HLA-associated TCR beta chains were more clonally expanded than equally common non-associated chains. Presence/absence comparisons presumed near-even sequencing depth among donors.

This receptor was obtained from a man between 25 and 39 years old in good health and CMV-seropositive. Sequenced input: PBMCs. This rearrangement joins TRBV6-4 to TRBJ2-2, with 7 bases that match TRBD1. The CDR3 spells CASSEHHPYRGQPNTGELFF. The CDR3 nucleotides are TGTGCCAGCAGCGAACACCACCCCTACAGGGGTCAACCGAACACCGGGGAGCTGTTTTTT.